The clone carrying this T cell receptor (beta chain) was counted ten times or more. J lost 2 bases, V lost 0 bases, and 2 bases had no gene match. The germline V gene has CDR1 SGHTA and CDR2 FQGNSA. The CDR3 runs to 16 residues. Bulk TCR libraries used previously described methods and listed TCR primers. TCRdb re-called the PCR reads with MiXCR, one entry per CDR3 protein. The top ten clones hold around 0.78% of a sample with hundreds of thousands of distinct CDR3 sequences, roughly 27% of them seen once. These data are taken from a study of molecular identifiers for immune sequencing clone quantification.

The chain couples TRBV7-2 to TRBJ2-3; 10 bases are shared with TRBD2. Specimen: naive CD8+ T cells from blood, with Jurkat cell RNA spiked in. Subset defined: FACS-sorted CD8+CD4-CCR7+CD45RA+ naive T cells. This TCR derives from a human donor in good health. Some libraries in this study had Jurkat cell RNA spiked in. This CDR3 reads CASSLALAGVTDTQYF. The CDR3 bases are TGTGCCAGCAGCTTAGCCCTAGCGGGGGTCACAGATACGCAGTATTTT.